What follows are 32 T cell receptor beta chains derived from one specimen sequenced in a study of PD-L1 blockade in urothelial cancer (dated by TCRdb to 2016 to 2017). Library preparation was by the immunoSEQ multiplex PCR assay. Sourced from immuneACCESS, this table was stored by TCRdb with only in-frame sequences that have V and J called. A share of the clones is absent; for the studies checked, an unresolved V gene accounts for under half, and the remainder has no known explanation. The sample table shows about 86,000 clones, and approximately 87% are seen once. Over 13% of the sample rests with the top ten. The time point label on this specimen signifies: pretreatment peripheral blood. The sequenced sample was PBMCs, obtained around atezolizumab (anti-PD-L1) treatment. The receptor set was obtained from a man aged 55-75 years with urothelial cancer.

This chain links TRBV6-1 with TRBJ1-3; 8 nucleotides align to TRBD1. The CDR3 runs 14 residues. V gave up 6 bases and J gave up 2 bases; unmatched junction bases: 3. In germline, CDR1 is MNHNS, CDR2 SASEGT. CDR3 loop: CASREQGAGNTIYF. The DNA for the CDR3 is TGTGCCAGCAGGGAACAGGGGGCTGGAAACACCATATATTTT.

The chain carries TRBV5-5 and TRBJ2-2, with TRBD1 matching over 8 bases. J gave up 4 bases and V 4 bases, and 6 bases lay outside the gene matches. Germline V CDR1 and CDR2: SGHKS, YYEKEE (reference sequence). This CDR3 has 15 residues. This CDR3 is CASSRIQGGTGELFF. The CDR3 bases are TGTGCCAGCAGCCGCATACAGGGGGGCACCGGGGAGCTGTTTTTT.

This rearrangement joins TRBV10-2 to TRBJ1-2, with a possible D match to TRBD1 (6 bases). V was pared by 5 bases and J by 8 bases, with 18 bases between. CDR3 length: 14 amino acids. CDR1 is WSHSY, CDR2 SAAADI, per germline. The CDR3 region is CASSPGDLPRGYTF. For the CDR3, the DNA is TGCGCCAGCAGTCCAGGGGACCTACCGAGGGGCTACACCTTC.

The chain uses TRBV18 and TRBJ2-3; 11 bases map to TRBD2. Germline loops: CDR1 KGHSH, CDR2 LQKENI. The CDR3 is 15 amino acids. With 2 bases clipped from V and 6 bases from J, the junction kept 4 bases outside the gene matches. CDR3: CASSPIAGGPDTQYF. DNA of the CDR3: TGTGCCAGCTCACCAATAGCGGGGGGGCCGGATACGCAGTATTTT.

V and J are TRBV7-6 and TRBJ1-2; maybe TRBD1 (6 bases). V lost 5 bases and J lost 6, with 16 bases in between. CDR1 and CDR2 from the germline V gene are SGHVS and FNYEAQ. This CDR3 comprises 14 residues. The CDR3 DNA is TGTGCCAGCAGCGCCCCCGGGGGGGCAGATGGCTACACCTTC. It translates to CASSAPGGADGYTF.

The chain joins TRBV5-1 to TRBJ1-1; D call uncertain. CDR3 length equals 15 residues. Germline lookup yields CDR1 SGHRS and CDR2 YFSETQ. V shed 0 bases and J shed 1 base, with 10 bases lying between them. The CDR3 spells CASSLAPRGNTEAFF. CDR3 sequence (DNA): TGCGCCAGCAGCTTGGCCCCCCGGGGGAACACTGAAGCTTTCTTT.

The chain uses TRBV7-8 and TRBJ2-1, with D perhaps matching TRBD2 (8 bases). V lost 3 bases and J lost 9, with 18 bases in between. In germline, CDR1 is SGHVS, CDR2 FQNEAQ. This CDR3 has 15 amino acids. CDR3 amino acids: CASSLFGGRTGEQFF. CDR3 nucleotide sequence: TGTGCCAGCAGCTTGTTCGGCGGGAGGACAGGTGAGCAGTTCTTC.

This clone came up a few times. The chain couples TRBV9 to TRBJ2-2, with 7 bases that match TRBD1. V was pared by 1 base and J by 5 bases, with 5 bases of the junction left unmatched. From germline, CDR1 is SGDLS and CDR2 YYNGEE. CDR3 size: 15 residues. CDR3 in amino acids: CASSVTGQPTGELFF. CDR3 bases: TGTGCCAGCAGCGTAACGGGACAGCCTACCGGGGAGCTGTTTTTT. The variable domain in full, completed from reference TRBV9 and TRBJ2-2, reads DSGVTQTPKHLITATGQRVTLRCSPRSGDLSVYWYQQSLDQGLQFLIQYYNGEERAKGNILERFSAQQFPDLHSELNLSSLELGDSALYFCASSVTGQPTGELFFGEGSRLTVL.

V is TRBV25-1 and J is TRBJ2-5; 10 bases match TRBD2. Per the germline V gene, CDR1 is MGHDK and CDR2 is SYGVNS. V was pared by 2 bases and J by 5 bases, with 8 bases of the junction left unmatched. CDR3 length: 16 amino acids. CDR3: CASSEDNSGGFETQYF. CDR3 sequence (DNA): TGTGCCAGCAGTGAAGACAATAGCGGGGGGTTCGAGACCCAGTACTTC.

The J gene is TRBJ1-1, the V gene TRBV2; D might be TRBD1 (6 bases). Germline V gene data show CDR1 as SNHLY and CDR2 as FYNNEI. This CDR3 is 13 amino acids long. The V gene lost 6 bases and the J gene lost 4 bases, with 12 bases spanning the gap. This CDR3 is CASSAQGTTEAFF. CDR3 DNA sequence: TGTGCCAGCAGCGCCCAGGGGACCACTGAAGCTTTCTTT. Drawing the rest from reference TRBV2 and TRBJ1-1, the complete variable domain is EPEVTQTPSHQVTQMGQEVILRCVPISNHLYFYWYRQILGQKVEFLVSFYNNEISEKSEIFDDQFSVERPDGSNFTLKIRSTKLEDSAMYFCASSAQGTTEAFFGQGTRLTVV.

The CDR3 is CAISSSGNSYEQYF. CDR3 in DNA: TGTGCCATCAGTTCTAGCGGTAACTCCTACGAGCAGTACTTC. The J gene is TRBJ2-7, the V gene TRBV10-3, with 7 bases identical to TRBD2. V lost 5 bases to trimming and J lost 0 bases; unmatched junction nucleotides: 4. There are 14 residues in the CDR3. Germline CDR1 reads ENHRY; CDR2 reads SYGVKD.

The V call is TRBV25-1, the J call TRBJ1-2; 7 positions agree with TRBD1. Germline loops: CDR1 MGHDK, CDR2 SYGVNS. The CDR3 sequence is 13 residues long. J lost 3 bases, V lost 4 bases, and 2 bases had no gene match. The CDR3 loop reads CASSADRDYGYTF. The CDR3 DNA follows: TGTGCCAGCAGTGCCGACAGGGACTATGGCTACACCTTC.

Here the CDR3 reads CASSLMASTDTQYF. DNA of the CDR3: TGTGCCAGCAGCTTAATGGCTAGCACAGATACGCAGTATTTT. The rearrangement links TRBV7-3 to TRBJ2-3, with D unresolved. Germline values: CDR1 SGHTA, CDR2 FQGTGA. V lost 1 base and J lost 0, with 5 bases in between. The CDR3 loop spans 14 amino acids.

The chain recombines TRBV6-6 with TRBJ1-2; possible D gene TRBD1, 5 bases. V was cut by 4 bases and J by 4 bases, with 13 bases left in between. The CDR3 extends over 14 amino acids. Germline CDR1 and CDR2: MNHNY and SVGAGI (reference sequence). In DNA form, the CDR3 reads TGTGCCAGCAGTTCCGGACGGACATTCTATGGCTACACCTTC. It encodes CASSSGRTFYGYTF.

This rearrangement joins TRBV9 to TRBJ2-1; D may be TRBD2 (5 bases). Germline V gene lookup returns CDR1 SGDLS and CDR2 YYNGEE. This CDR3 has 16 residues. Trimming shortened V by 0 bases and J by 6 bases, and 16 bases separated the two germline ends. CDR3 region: CASSVGAGFPPNEQFF. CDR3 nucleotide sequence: TGTGCCAGCAGCGTAGGGGCGGGCTTCCCCCCCAATGAGCAGTTCTTC.

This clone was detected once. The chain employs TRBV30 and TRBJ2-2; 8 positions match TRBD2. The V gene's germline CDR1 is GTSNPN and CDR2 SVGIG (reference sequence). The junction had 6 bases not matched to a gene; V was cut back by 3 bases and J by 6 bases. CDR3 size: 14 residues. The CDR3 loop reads CAWSPGTRAGELFF. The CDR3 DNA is TGTGCCTGGAGCCCTGGGACTAGAGCCGGGGAGCTGTTTTTT.

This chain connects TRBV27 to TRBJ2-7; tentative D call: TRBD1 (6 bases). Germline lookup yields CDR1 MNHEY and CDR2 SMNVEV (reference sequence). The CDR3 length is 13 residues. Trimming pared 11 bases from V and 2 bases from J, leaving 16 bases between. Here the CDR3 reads CAAAYRETYEQYF. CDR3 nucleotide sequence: TGTGCCGCCGCTTACAGGGAAACCTACGAGCAGTACTTC.

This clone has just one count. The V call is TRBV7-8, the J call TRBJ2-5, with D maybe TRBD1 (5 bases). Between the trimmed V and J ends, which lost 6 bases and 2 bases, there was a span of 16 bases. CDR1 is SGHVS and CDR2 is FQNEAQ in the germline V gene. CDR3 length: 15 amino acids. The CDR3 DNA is TGTGCCAGCAGGTCAGGGCCCCTGGGTCAAGAGACCCAGTACTTC. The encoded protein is CASRSGPLGQETQYF.

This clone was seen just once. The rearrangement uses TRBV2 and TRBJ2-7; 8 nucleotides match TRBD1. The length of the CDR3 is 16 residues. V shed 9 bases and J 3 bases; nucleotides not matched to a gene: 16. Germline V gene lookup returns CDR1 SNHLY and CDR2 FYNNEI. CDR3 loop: CARSKSRDRLDYEQYF. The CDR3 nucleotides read TGTGCCAGAAGTAAATCCCGGGACAGGTTGGACTACGAGCAGTACTTC.

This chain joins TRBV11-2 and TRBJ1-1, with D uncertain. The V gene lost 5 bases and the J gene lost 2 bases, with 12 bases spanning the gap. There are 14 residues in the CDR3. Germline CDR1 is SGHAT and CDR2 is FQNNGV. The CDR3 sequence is CASSPSGVNTEAFF. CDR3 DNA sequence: TGTGCCAGCAGCCCTAGCGGCGTAAACACTGAAGCTTTCTTT. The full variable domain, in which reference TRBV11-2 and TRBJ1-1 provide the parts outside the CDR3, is EAGVAQSPRYKIIEKRQSVAFWCNPISGHATLYWYQQILGQGPKLLIQFQNNGVVDDSQLPKDRFSAERLKGVDSTLKIQPAKLEDSAVYLCASSPSGVNTEAFFGQGTRLTVV.

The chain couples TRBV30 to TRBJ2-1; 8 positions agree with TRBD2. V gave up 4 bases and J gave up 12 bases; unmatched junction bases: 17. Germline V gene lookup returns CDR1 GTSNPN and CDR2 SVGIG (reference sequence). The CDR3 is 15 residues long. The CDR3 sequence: CAWKIGTRVSSGQFF. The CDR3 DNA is TGTGCCTGGAAGATTGGGACTAGGGTGTCTTCCGGGCAGTTCTTC.

The CDR3 sequence: CAWEPGQGNYEQYF. The CDR3 bases are TGTGCCTGGGAACCGGGACAGGGGAACTACGAGCAGTACTTC. The chain has TRBV30 and TRBJ2-7; 10 nucleotides agree with TRBD1. From germline, CDR1 is GTSNPN and CDR2 SVGIG (reference sequence). The CDR3 is 14 amino acids. Germline trimming cut 5 bases from V and 3 bases from J; bases unmatched to any gene: 7.

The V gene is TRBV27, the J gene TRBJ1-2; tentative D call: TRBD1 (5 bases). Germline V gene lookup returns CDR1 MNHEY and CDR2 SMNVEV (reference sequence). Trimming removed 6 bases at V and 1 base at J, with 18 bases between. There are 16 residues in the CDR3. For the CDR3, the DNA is TGTGCCAGCAGATACGACGCACAGGAAGATAACTATGGCTACACCTTC. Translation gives CASRYDAQEDNYGYTF.

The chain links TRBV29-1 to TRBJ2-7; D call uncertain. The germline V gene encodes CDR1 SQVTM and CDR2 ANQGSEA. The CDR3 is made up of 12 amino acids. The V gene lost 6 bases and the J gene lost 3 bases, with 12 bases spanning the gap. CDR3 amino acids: CSVLGRDYEQYF. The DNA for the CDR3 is TGCAGCGTGCTGGGCAGAGACTACGAGCAGTACTTC.

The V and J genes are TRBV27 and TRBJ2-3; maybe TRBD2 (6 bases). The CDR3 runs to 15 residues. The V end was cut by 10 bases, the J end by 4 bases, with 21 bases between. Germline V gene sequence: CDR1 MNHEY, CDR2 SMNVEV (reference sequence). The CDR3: CATKLSGAGADTQYF. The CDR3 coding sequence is TGTGCCACTAAGTTATCGGGAGCCGGGGCAGATACGCAGTATTTT.

The DNA of the CDR3 is TGTGCCAGCAGCGTAGATTCGGGGGGAGGCTATGCTACTATAATGAACACTGAAGCTTTCTTT. It is translated as CASSVDSGGGYATIMNTEAFF. This chain connects TRBV9 to TRBJ1-1; D might be TRBD1 (5 bases). From germline, CDR1 is SGDLS and CDR2 YYNGEE. V lost 0 bases, J lost 0 bases, and 27 bases lay in between. The CDR3 has 21 residues.

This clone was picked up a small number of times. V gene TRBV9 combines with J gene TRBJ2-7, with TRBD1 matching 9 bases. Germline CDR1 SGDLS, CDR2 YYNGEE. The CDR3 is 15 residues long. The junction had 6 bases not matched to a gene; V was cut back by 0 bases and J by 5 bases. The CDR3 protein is CASSVDWTGDHEQYF. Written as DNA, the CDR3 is TGTGCCAGCAGCGTAGACTGGACAGGGGACCACGAGCAGTACTTC.

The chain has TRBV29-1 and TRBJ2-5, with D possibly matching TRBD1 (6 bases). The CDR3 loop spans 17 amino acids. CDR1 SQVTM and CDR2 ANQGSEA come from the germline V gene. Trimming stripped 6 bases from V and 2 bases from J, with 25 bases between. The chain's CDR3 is CSVEGSDRRQIQETQYF. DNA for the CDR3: TGCAGCGTCGAGGGGAGTGACAGGCGACAAATACAAGAGACCCAGTACTTC.

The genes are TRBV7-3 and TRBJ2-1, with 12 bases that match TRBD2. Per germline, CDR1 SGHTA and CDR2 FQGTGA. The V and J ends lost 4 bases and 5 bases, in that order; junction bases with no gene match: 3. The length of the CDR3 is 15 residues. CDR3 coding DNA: TGTGCCAGCAGCTCCCTAGCGGGAGGGAACAATGAGCAGTTCTTC. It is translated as CASSSLAGGNNEQFF.

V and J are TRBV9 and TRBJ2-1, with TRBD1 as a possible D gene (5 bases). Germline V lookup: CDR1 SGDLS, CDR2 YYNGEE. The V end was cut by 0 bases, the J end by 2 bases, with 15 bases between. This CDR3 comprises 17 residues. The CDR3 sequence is CASSVVPGSSPYNEQFF. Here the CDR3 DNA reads TGTGCCAGCAGCGTAGTTCCAGGGTCATCTCCCTACAATGAGCAGTTCTTC.

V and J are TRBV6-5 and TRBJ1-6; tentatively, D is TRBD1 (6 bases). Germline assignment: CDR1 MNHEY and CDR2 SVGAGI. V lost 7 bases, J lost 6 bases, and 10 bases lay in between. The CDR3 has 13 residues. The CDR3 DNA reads TGTGCCAGCATAGGGGGGGGTAATTCACCCCTCCACTTT. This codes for CASIGGGNSPLHF.

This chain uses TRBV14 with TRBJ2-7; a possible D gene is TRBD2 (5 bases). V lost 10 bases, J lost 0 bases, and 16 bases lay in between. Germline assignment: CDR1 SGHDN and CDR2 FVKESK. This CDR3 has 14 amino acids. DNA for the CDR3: TGTGCCAAAACCGGGCTCCGGGGCTCCTACGAGCAGTACTTC. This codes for CAKTGLRGSYEQYF.